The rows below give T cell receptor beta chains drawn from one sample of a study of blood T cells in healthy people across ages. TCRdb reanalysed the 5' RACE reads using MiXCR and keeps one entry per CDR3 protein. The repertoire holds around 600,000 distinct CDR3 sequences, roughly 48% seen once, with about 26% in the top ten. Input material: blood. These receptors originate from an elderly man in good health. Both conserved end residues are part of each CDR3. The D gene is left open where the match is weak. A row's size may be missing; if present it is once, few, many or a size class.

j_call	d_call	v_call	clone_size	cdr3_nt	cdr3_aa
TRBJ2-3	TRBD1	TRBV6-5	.	TGTGCCAGCAGTTACTGGACAGGGATGGCAGATACGCAGTATTTT	CASSYWTGMADTQYF
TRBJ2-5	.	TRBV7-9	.	TGTGCCAGCAGCTCCCCTCTACAGATCCAAGAGACCCAGTACTTC	CASSSPLQIQETQYF
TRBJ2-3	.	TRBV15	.	TGTGCCACCAGCAGTGGGAGCCTCAAGGCAGATACGCAGTATTTT	CATSSGSLKADTQYF
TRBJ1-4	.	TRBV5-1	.	TGCGCCAGCAAAACGGGACAAATTTCTGAAAAACTGTTTTTT	CASKTGQISEKLFF
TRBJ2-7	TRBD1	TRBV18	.	TGTGCCAGCTCCAATTCTCCGGGACAGGGCTTTTTCGAGCAGTACTTC	CASSNSPGQGFFEQYF
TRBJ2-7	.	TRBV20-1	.	TGCAGTGCCATCGTACTAGCTAATTGGAACGAGCAGTACTTC	CSAIVLANWNEQYF
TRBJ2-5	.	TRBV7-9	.	TGTGCCAGCAGCTCCCGGCTGGAGGGGTACCAAGAGACCCAGTACTTC	CASSSRLEGYQETQYF
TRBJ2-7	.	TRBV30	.	TGTGCCTGGGGGCTCTTCTACGAGCAGTACTTC	CAWGLFYEQYF
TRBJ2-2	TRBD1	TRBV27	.	TGTGCCAGCAGTTTGGGCCAGGGACAGGGCACCGGGGAGCTGTTTTTT	CASSLGQGQGTGELFF
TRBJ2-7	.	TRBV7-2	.	TGTGCCAGCAGCTACAACCCTAGCGCATCCTACGAGCAGTACTTC	CASSYNPSASYEQYF
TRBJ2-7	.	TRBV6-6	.	TGTGCCAGCAGTTTGGGGACTCGCATCTCCTACGAGCAGTACTTC	CASSLGTRISYEQYF
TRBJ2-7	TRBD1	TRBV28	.	TGTGCCAGCAGTCCGACAGGGGCGAACTACGAGCAGTACTTC	CASSPTGANYEQYF
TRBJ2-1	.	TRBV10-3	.	TGTGCCAACAGACGGGGGGACAGCTCCTTCCACAATGAGCAGTTCTTC	CANRRGDSSFHNEQFF
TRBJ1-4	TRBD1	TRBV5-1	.	TGCGCCAGCAGGTCCCCGGGACAGGGTCGTGAAAAACTGTTTTTT	CASRSPGQGREKLFF
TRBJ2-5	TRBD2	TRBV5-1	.	TGCGCCAGCAGCTCCCCTGGGACTAGCGTGTACCAAGAGACCCAGTACTTC	CASSSPGTSVYQETQYF
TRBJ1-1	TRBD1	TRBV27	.	TGTGCCAGCAGACCATCAGGGGGGACTGAAGCTTTCTTT	CASRPSGGTEAFF
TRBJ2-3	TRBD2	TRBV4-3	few	TGCGCCAGCAGCCATCCCGGACTAGCGGGAGGGCCCTCTAGCACAGATACGCAGTATTTT	CASSHPGLAGGPSSTDTQYF
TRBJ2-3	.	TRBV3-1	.	TGTGCCAGCGGCGGGGTCCGCGGAGATACGCAGTATTTT	CASGGVRGDTQYF
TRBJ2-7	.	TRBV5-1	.	TGCGCCAGCAACTTGGGGGACTACGAGCAGTACTTC	CASNLGDYEQYF
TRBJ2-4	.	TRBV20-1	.	TGCAGTGCTAAGCCCTTTTCCGGGGGATGGGCAAACATTCAGTACTTC	CSAKPFSGGWANIQYF
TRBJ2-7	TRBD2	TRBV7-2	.	TGTGCCAGCAGCATGAGGACTAGCGGGGGGGTACTCTACGAGCAGTACTTC	CASSMRTSGGVLYEQYF
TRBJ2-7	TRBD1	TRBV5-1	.	TGCGCCAGCAGCCTGACAGGGAATAGTTACGAGCAGTACTTC	CASSLTGNSYEQYF
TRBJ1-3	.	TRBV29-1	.	TGCAGCGTCGTACAGGGACACTCTGGAAACACCATATATTTT	CSVVQGHSGNTIYF
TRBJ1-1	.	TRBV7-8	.	TGTGCCAGCAGCTTAGAATGGCGAAACACTGAAGCTTTCTTT	CASSLEWRNTEAFF
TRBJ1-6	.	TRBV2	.	TGTGCCAGCAGTGAATACCGCCAGGGAATGGGTAATTCACCCCTCCACTTT	CASSEYRQGMGNSPLHF
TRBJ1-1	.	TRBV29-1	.	TGCAGCGTTGTTTTTCCTTCGTTTGGCGGCACTGAAGCTTTCTTT	CSVVFPSFGGTEAFF
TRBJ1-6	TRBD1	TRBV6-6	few	TGTGCCAGCAGTTCAACAGGGGCTCGGGATTCACCCCTCCACTTT	CASSSTGARDSPLHF
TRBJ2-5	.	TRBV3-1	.	TGTGCCAGCAGCCAAGGGCTGGGACTGGAGCCCGGACAAGAGACCCAGTACTTC	CASSQGLGLEPGQETQYF
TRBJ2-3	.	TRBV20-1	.	TGCAGTGCTAGAGGCAGCCGGGGGTACACAGATACGCAGTATTTT	CSARGSRGYTDTQYF
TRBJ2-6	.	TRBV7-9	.	TGTGCCAGCAGCTATAGCGGCCTTCGCTCTGGGGCCAACGTCCTGACTTTC	CASSYSGLRSGANVLTF
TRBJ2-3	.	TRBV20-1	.	TGCAGTGCTAGAGTGGGGTGGAATACGCAGTATTTT	CSARVGWNTQYF
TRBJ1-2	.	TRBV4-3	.	TGCGCCAGCAGAAAAAGCACAGACGCCGTTTATGGCTACACCTTC	CASRKSTDAVYGYTF
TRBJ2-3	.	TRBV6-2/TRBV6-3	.	TGTGCCAGCAGTAAACCCAACACAGATACGCAGTATTTT	CASSKPNTDTQYF
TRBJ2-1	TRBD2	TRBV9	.	TGTGCCAGCAGCACCCCAGGGACTAGCGGGAGACAAAGCTCCTACAATGAGCAGTTCTTC	CASSTPGTSGRQSSYNEQFF
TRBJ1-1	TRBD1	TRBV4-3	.	TGCGCCAGCAGCCAGGACACAGGGGTTCCATCAGAAGCTTTCTTT	CASSQDTGVPSEAFF
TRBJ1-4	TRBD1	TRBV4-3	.	TGCGCCAGCAGCAAAGATGGGACAGGGTTGGAAAAACTGTTTTTT	CASSKDGTGLEKLFF
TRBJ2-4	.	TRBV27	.	TGTGCCAGCAGGGTACGGGCAGGCAGAAACATTCAGTACTTC	CASRVRAGRNIQYF
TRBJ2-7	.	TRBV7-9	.	TGTGCCAGCAGCTTAGGAATAGGACGCACCTACGAGCAGTACTTC	CASSLGIGRTYEQYF
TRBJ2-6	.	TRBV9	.	TGTGCCAGCAGCCTAGGACAGCCTAGCTCTGGGGCCAACGTCCTGACTTTC	CASSLGQPSSGANVLTF
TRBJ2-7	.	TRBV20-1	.	TGCAGTGCTGGGGGGGCTAACGAGCAGTACTTC	CSAGGANEQYF
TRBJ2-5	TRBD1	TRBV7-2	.	TGTGCCAGCAGCTACCGCCCCGGGACAGGTAGCCAAGAGACCCAGTACTTC	CASSYRPGTGSQETQYF
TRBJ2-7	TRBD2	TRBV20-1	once	TGCAGTGCTAGTCCTGAGACTAGCGGTACCTACGAGCAGTACTTC	CSASPETSGTYEQYF
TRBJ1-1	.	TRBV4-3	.	TGCGCCAGCAGCCAAGGACTCGGTCCCACTGAAGCTTTCTTT	CASSQGLGPTEAFF
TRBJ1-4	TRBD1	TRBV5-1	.	TGCGCCAGCAGCGGGGGACAGGAGTACCGTAGCACTAATGAAAAACTGTTTTTT	CASSGGQEYRSTNEKLFF
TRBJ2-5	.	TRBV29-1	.	TGCAGCGTGGACACGGGACTCGGGGAGCAGTACTTC	CSVDTGLGEQYF
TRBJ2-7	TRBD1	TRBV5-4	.	TGTGCCAGCAACCGCGGGGGACAGGGTCTCCTCGAGCAGTACTTC	CASNRGGQGLLEQYF
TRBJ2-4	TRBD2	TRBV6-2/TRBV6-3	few	TGTGCCAGCAGTTCGGACCGGGACTATCCAGCCAAAAACATTCAGTACTTC	CASSSDRDYPAKNIQYF
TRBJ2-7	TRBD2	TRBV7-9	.	TGTGCCAGCAGCTTTGGGACTAGCGAAGGCGTCTACGAGCAGTACTTC	CASSFGTSEGVYEQYF
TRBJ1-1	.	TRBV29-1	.	TGCAGCGTTGGGGTCAGTAACACTATGAACACTGAAGCTTTCTTT	CSVGVSNTMNTEAFF
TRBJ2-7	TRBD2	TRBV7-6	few	TGTGCCAGCCAGCGGGAAATGAGCTCCTACGAGCAGTACTTC	CASQREMSSYEQYF
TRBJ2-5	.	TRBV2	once	TGTGCCAGCGTTGGTTCGCCCGGGGAGACCCAGTACTTC	CASVGSPGETQYF
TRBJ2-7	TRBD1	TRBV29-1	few	TGCAGCGTTGGGCAGGGGGCACCCTACGAGCAGTACTTC	CSVGQGAPYEQYF
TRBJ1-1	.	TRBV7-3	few	TGTGCCAGCAGCTTAAATGGGGGGGGCACTGAAGCTTTCTTT	CASSLNGGGTEAFF
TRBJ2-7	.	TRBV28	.	TGTGCCAGCAGTTTGCAGGGGACCGGCTCCTACGAGCAGTACTTC	CASSLQGTGSYEQYF
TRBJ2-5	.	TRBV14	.	TGTGCCAGCAGCCACCGGGCCTTACAAGAGACCCAGTACTTC	CASSHRALQETQYF